The source of this T cell receptor beta chain is a study of blood T cell repertoires in COVID-19. Whole-study context: T cells, B-cell-depleted T cells, or PBMCs provided the cDNA or gDNA that served as material.

With 0 bases clipped from V and 10 bases from J, the junction kept 17 bases outside the gene matches. CDR3 length equals 18 residues. The germline V gene encodes CDR1 SGHNT and CDR2 YYREEE (reference sequence). Only in-frame clones appear in the TCRdb table, and some are missing; sequencing was by immunoSEQ multiplex PCR. The repertoire includes around 340,000 clones, 70% to 90% of them detected once, and under 8.5% sits in the top ten. The receptor was derived from a woman aged 60-70 years with COVID-19, enrolled during active disease. Sequenced input: peripheral blood. The genes are TRBV5-4 and TRBJ2-1; 9 bases match TRBD2. The DNA of the CDR3 is TGTGCCAGCAGCTTGGCAATTAGCCCCGGGACTAGCCTTAACGAGCAGTTCTTC. Translation gives CASSLAISPGTSLNEQFF.